This TCR beta chain derives from a study of beta chain features in type 1 diabetes. Study details: Similarity in age, gender and cell yields was seen between patients and healthy donors.

Trimming removed 5 bases at V and 7 bases at J, with 9 bases between. Germline V gives CDR1 PRHDT, CDR2 FYEKMQ (reference sequence). The CDR3 length is 13 residues. This clone was recorded a few times. Its antigen remains unidentified. Every bit of the isolated RNA underwent reverse transcription, so sequencing read expressed TCRB transcripts. Profiling relied on immunoSEQ multiplex PCR, and the TCRdb table lists in-frame clones only, not all of them. The top ten hold approximately 0.043% of the sample, which has about 350,000 clones, 15% to 20% seen once. Points from the study as a whole: Insertions at VDJ junctions were less frequent in type 1 diabetes patients. These patients also deleted more nucleotides at the same junctions. The naive, central memory and Treg TCRB repertoires of patients appeared to be more similar to one another than those of healthy donors.

The sample comprised naive CD4+ T cells from blood. The V call is TRBV13, the J call TRBJ1-6; tentatively, D is TRBD1 (5 bases). The clonotype originates from a woman aged 18-29 years in good health. For the CDR3, the DNA is TGTGCCAGCAGCGTGGACAACAATTCACCCCTCCACTTT. It yields the protein CASSVDNNSPLHF.